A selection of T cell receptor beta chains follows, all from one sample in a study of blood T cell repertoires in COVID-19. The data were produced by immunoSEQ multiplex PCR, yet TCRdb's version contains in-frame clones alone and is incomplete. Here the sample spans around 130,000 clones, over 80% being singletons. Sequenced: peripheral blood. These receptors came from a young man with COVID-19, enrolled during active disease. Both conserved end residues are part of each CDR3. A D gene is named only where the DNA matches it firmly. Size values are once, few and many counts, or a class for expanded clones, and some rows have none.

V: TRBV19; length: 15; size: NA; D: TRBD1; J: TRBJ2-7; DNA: TGTGCCAGTAGCCCCCGGGACAGGGTACCCTACGAGCAGTACTTC; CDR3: CASSPRDRVPYEQYF
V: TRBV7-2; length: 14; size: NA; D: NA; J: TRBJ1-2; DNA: TGTGCCAGCAGCTCCGGGGCCAGGGGCTTCGGCTACACCTTC; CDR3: CASSSGARGFGYTF
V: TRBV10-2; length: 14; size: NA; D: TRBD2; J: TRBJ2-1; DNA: TGCGCCAGCACCCTACTAGCGGGAGAGGGTGAGCAGTTCTTC; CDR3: CASTLLAGEGEQFF
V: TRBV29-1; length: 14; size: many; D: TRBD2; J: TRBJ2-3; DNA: TGCAGCGTGGGACTAGCGGGGGTGACAGATACGCAGTATTTT; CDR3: CSVGLAGVTDTQYF
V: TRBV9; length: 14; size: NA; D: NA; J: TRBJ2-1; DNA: TGTGCCAGCAGCGCGTCAGGGTCAGGGGATGAGCAGTTCTTC; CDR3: CASSASGSGDEQFF
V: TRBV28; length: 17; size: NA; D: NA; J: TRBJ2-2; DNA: TGTGCCAGCAGTTTATACGGGCGCGGCGGGTACACCGGGGAGCTGTTTTTT; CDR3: CASSLYGRGGYTGELFF
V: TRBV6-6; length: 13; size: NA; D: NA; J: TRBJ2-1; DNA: TGTGCCAGCAGCTTCGAGCCATACAATGAGCAGTTCTTC; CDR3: CASSFEPYNEQFF
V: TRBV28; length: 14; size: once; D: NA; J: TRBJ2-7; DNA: TGTGCCAGCAGTTACCAGGGGGGCTCCTACGAGCAGTACTTC; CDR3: CASSYQGGSYEQYF
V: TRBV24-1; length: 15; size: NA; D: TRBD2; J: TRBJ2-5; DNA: TGTGCCACCAGTGCGGGACTAACACTCCAAGAGACCCAGTACTTC; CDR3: CATSAGLTLQETQYF
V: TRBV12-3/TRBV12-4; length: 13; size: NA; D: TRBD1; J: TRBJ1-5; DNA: TGTGCCAGCAGTTCCGGGACAGGCCAGCCCCAGCATTTT; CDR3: CASSSGTGQPQHF
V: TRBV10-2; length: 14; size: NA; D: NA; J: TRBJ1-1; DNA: TGCGCCAGCAGTGAGCCCCGACAGGACACTGAAGCTTTCTTT; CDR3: CASSEPRQDTEAFF
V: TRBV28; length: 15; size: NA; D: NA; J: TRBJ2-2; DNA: TGTGCCAGCAGCCTAACTAGGCCTGAGACCGGGGAGCTGTTTTTT; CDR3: CASSLTRPETGELFF
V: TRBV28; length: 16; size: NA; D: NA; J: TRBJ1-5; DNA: TGTGCCAGCAGCCCCGGACAAGCTCGTAGCAATCAGCCCCAGCATTTT; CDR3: CASSPGQARSNQPQHF
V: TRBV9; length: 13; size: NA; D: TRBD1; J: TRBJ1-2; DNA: TGTGCCAGCAGCGTCGACAGGGGGCACGGCTACACCTTC; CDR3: CASSVDRGHGYTF
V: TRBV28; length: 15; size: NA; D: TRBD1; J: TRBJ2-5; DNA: TGTGCCAGCAGTTTCGCAGGACAGGGTACGGAGACCCAGTACTTC; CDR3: CASSFAGQGTETQYF
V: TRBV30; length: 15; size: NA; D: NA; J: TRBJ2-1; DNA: TGTGCCTGGGCCCCCCGCGGTAGCTCCTACAATGAGCAGTTCTTC; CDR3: CAWAPRGSSYNEQFF
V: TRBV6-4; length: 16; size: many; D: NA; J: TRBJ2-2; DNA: TGTGCCAGCAGTCAGGACAGTGAGGGAGTCACCGGGGAGCTGTTTTTT; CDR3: CASSQDSEGVTGELFF